The rows below give T cell receptor beta chains drawn from one sample of a study of T cell repertoires in cytomegalovirus infection. One entry per CDR3 protein, called by TCRdb with MiXCR from the reads. Here the sample spans around 310,000 distinct CDR3 sequences, about a sixth being singletons. Sequencing was carried out using PBMCs. The origin of the receptors is a human donor in good health (CMV status not recorded). Some clones in this sample may be carry-over from other donors' samples. Both conserved end residues are part of each CDR3. A D gene is named only where the DNA matches it firmly.

TRBD1,13,TRBV29-1,CSVAGQGGTEAFF
TRBD1,14,TRBV6-1,CASSRGQPTYEQYF
TRBD2,16,TRBV20-1,CSARKSTSRGTDTQYF
.,12,TRBV7-2,CASSWSRSEAFF
TRBD1,15,TRBV7-2,CASSFSQGATGELFF
.,15,TRBV4-3,CASSPGAATNEKLFF
.,15,TRBV18,CASSLTPPGQETQYF
TRBD1,13,TRBV12-3/TRBV12-4,CASRETGAYGYTF
TRBD1,14,TRBV7-2,CASSPRQGAGEAFF
TRBD1,15,TRBV6-5,CASTRRDRGIGELFF
.,14,TRBV6-1,CASSLEEPFTEAFF
TRBD2,14,TRBV6-5,CASSYRLAEETQYF
.,16,TRBV19,CASSIGYVGRGTEAFF
TRBD2,15,TRBV6-2/TRBV6-3,CASSYSDSGGVEQYF
.,14,TRBV11-2,CASSLLTSGNTIYF
TRBD1,13,TRBV10-3,CAISEATGDEQYF
.,13,TRBV6-1,CASSEAVMGIQYF
.,13,TRBV12-3/TRBV12-4,CASRLIDKETQYF
.,15,TRBV25-1,CASNLSGAKNSPLHF
.,15,TRBV2,CASAPGRLSGNTIYF
.,16,TRBV5-4,CASSSRTLSGANVLTF
.,15,TRBV7-2,CASRTLGYGDYEQYF
TRBD2,19,TRBV27,CASRRKAGAQTRTYNEQFF
.,12,TRBV19,CASSQVDEKLFF
TRBD1,16,TRBV7-2,CASSFLYGTDLDTQYF
.,12,TRBV12-3/TRBV12-4,CASSFEGNEQFF
.,13,TRBV27,CASSVNSNQPQHF
TRBD2,14,TRBV20-1,CSAKPGGGPDTQYF
.,14,TRBV2,CASSEQGPTTEAFF
TRBD1,14,TRBV20-1,CSARPGQLNTEAFF
TRBD1,15,TRBV6-6,CASSRRGSIPYEQYF
.,14,TRBV7-6,CASSLSGFRYEQYF
.,12,TRBV27,CASSHRRDEVNF
.,14,TRBV7-2,CASSFPQGSDTQYF
.,11,TRBV20-1,CSASSETEAFF
TRBD1,14,TRBV7-2,CASSEQGAAQPQHF
TRBD1,15,TRBV4-3,CASSQGQGSRTEAFF
TRBD1,14,TRBV20-1,CSARSGQGAQPQHF
.,12,TRBV20-1,CSAKITAYEQYF
TRBD2,15,TRBV20-1,CSATSGGTSTDTQYF
.,14,TRBV19,CASSIRPVDYGYTF
TRBD1,16,TRBV7-6,CASSSSTGGYTGELFF
.,14,TRBV6-1,CASSEGQVNTEAFF